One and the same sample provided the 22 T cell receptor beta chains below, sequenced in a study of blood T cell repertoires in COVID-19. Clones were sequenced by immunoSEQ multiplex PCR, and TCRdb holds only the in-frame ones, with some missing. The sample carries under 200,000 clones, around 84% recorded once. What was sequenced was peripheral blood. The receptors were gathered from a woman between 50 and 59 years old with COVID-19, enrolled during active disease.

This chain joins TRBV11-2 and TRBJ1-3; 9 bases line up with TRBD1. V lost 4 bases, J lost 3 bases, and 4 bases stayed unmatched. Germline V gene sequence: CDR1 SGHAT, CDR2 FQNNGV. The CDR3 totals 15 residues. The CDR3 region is CASSSGTGYGNTIYF. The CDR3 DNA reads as TGTGCCAGCAGCTCCGGGACAGGGTATGGAAACACCATATATTTT.

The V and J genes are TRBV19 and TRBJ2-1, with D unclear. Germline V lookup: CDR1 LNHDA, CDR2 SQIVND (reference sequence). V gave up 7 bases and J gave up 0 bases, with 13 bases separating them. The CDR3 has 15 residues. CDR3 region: CASKVDLSSYNEQFF. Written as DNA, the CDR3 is TGTGCCAGTAAAGTAGATCTGAGCTCCTACAATGAGCAGTTCTTC.

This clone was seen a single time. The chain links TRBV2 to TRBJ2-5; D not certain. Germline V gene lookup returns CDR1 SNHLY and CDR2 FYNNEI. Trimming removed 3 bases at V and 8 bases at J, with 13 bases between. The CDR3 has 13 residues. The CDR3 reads CASSDSRLGTQYF. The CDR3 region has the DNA TGTGCCAGCAGTGATAGCCGCCTGGGTACCCAGTACTTC.

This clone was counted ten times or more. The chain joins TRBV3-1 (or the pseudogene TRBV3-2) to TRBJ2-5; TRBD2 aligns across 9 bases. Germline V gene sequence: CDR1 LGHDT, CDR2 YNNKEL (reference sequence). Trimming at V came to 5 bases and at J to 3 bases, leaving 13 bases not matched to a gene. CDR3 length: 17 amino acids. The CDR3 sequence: CASSSQFGLAFEETQYF. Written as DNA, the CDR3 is TGTGCCAGCAGCTCGCAATTCGGACTAGCGTTTGAAGAGACCCAGTACTTC.

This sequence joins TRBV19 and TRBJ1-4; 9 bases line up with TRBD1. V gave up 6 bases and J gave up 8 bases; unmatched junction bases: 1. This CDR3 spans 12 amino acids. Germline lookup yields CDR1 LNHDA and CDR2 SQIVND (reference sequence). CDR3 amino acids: CASRGQGEKLFF. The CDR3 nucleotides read TGTGCCAGTAGAGGACAGGGGGAAAAACTGTTTTTT.

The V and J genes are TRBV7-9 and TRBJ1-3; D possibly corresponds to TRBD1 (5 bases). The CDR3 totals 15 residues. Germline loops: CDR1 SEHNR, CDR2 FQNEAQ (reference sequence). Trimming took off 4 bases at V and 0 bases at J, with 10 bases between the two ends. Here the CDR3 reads CASSSRANSGNTIYF. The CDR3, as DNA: TGTGCCAGCAGCTCCAGGGCAAACTCTGGAAACACCATATATTTT.

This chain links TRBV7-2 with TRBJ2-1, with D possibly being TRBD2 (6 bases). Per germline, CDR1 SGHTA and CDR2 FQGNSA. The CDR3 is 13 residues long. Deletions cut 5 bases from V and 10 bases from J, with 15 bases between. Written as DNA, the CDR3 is TGTGCCAGCAGCGCCGTGGGAGGTAGGGAGCAGTTCTTC. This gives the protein CASSAVGGREQFF.

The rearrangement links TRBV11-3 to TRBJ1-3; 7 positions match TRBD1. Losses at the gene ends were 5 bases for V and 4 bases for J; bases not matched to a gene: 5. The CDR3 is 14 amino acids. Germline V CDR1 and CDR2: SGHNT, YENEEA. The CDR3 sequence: CASSEDRAGNTIYF. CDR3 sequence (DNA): TGTGCCAGCAGCGAAGACAGGGCGGGAAACACCATATATTTT.

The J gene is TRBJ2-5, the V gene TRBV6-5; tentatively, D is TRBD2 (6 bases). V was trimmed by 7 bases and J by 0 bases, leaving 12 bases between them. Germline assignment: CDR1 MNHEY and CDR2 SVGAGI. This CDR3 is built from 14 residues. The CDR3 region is CASKWGDNQETQYF. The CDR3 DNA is TGTGCCAGCAAATGGGGGGATAACCAAGAGACCCAGTACTTC.

The CDR3 reads CATSITGTGAKNIQYF. Here the CDR3 DNA reads TGTGCCACCAGCATTACAGGGACGGGAGCCAAAAACATTCAGTACTTC. The chain uses TRBV15 and TRBJ2-4; D is possibly TRBD1 (6 bases). Germline V CDR1 and CDR2: LNHNV, YYDKDF (reference sequence). V was clipped by 4 bases and J by 0 bases, with 13 bases between them. The CDR3 extends over 16 amino acids. Based on the CDR3 plus reference TRBV15 and TRBJ2-4, the full variable domain is DAMVIQNPRYQVTQFGKPVTLSCSQTLNHNVMYWYQQKSSQAPKLLFHYYDKDFNNEADTPDNFQSRRPNTSFCFLDIRSPGLGDTAMYLCATSITGTGAKNIQYFGAGTRLSVL.

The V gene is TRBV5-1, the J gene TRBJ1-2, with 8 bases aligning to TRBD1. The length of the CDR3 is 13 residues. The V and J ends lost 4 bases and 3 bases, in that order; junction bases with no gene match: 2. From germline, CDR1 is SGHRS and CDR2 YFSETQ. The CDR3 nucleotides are TGCGCCAGCAGCACGGGACAGGACTATGGCTACACCTTC. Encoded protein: CASSTGQDYGYTF.

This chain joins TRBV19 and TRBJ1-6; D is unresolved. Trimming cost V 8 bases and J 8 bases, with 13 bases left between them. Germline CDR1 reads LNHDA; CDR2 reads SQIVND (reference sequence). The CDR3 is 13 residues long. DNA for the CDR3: TGTGCCAGTCGTCCGGGTCTCGATTCACCCCTCCACTTT. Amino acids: CASRPGLDSPLHF.

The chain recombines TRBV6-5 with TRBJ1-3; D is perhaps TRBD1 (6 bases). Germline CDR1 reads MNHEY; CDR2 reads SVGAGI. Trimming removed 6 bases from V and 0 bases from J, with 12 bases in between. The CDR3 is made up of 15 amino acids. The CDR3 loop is CASRGWTDSGNTIYF. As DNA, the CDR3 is TGTGCCAGCAGGGGCTGGACAGACTCTGGAAACACCATATATTTT.

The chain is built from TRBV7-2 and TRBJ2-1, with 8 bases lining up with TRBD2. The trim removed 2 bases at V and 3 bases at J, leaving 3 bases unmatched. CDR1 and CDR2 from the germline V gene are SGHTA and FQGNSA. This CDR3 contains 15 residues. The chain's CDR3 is CASSLTGLVYNEQFF. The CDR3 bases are TGTGCCAGCAGCTTAACGGGACTAGTCTACAATGAGCAGTTCTTC. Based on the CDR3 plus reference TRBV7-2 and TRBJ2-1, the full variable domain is GAGVSQSPSNKVTEKGKDVELRCDPISGHTALYWYRQSLGQGLEFLIYFQGNSAPDKSGLPSDRFSAERTGGSVSTLTIQRTQQEDSAVYLCASSLTGLVYNEQFFGPGTRLTVL.

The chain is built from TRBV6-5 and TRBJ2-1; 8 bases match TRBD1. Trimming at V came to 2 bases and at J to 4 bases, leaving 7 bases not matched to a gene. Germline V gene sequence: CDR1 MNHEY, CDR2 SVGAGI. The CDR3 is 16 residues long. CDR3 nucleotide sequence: TGTGCCAGCAGTTACCAAACAGGGGGTTTATACAATGAGCAGTTCTTC. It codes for CASSYQTGGLYNEQFF.

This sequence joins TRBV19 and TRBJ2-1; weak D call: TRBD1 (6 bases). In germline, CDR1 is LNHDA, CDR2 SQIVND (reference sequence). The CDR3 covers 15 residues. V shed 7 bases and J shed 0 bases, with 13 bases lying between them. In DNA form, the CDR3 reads TGTGCCAGTACCCCTCAGGGGAGCTCCTACAATGAGCAGTTCTTC. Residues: CASTPQGSSYNEQFF.

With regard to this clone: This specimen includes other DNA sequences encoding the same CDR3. Here the CDR3 DNA reads TGTGCCAGCAGTTCGTACAATGAGCAGTTCTTC. Its translation: CASSSYNEQFF. The gene calls are TRBV5-6 and TRBJ2-1; D uncertain. Per germline, CDR1 SGHDT and CDR2 YYEEEE. The CDR3 contains 11 residues. With 5 bases removed from V and 4 bases from J, the gap between germline ends came to 4 bases.

The CDR3: CASSVRPGGSTDTQYF. The CDR3 DNA sequence: TGTGCCAGCAGCGTACGCCCGGGAGGAAGCACAGATACGCAGTATTTT. The chain links TRBV9 to TRBJ2-3; 7 bases map to TRBD2. Per the germline V gene, CDR1 is SGDLS and CDR2 is YYNGEE. The CDR3 is 16 residues long. V gave up 1 base and J gave up 0 bases; unmatched junction bases: 5.

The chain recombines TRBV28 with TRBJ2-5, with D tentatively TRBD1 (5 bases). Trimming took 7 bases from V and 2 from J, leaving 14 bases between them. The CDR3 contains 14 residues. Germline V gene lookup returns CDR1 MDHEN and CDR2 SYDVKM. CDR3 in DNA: TGTGCCAGCACCACGAGGAGACAGCAAGAGACCCAGTACTTC. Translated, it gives CASTTRRQQETQYF.

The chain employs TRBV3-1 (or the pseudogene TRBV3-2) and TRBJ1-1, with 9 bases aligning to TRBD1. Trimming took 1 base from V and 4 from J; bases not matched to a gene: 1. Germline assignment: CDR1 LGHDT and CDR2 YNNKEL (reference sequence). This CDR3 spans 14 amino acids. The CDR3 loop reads CASSQATGGTEAFF. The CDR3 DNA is TGTGCCAGCAGCCAAGCGACAGGGGGCACTGAAGCTTTCTTT.

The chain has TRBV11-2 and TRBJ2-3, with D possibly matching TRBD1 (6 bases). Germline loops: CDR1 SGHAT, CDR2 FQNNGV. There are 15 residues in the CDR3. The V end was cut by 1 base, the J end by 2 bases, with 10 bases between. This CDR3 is CASSLGTAYTDTQYF. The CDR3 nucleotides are TGTGCCAGCAGCTTAGGGACAGCCTACACAGATACGCAGTATTTT.

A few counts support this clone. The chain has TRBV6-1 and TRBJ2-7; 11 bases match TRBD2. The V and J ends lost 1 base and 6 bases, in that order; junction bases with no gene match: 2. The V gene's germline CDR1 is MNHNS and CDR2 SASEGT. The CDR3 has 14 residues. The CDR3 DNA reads TGTGCCAGCAGTGAAGTTCTAGCGGGGGGCGAGCAGTACTTC. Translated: CASSEVLAGGEQYF.